This is a list of T cell receptor beta chains from one sample in a study of T-cell reconstitution after alpha-beta-depleted transplantation in children. Via MiXCR, TCRdb re-called the PCR reads, giving one row per CDR3 protein. The table shows approximately 430,000 distinct CDR3 sequences, with around 15% occurring only once. The material was PBMCs, mostly from graft donor cells, obtained 360 days after TCRalphabeta/CD19-depleted stem cell transplant. The receptors were sampled from a boy under two years old who had a stem cell transplant for Wiskott-Aldrich syndrome, so the T cells may come from the graft donor. Both conserved end residues are part of each CDR3. The D gene is left open where the match is weak. Clone size is not always given. Where it is, it says once, few, many or a class for expanded clones.

j_call clone_size d_call v_call cdr3_nt cdr3_aa
TRBJ1-5 few NA TRBV12-3/TRBV12-4 TGTGCCAGCAGTTTTAAGGGAACCCTTTCTAGCAATCAGCCCCAGCATTTT CASSFKGTLSSNQPQHF
TRBJ2-5 NA TRBD2 TRBV20-1 TGCAGTGCCAGCAGCGGGAGTAAGGGTGGGACCCAGTACTTC CSASSGSKGGTQYF
TRBJ2-7 NA NA TRBV12-3/TRBV12-4 TGTGCCAGCAGTTTCAGCCGTATCTACGAGCAGTACTTC CASSFSRIYEQYF
TRBJ2-2 NA NA TRBV5-1 TGCGCCAGCAGCAAGGGGCTCCCGGACACCGGGGAGCTGTTTTTT CASSKGLPDTGELFF
TRBJ2-3 NA TRBD1 TRBV5-5 TGTGCCAGCAGCTTCTGGCAGGGGGCAACAGATACGCAGTATTTT CASSFWQGATDTQYF
TRBJ2-7 many NA TRBV27 TGTGCCAGCAGTCCAAGGAGGCTCACCCAGACACTCTACGAGCAGTACTTC CASSPRRLTQTLYEQYF
TRBJ2-4 few NA TRBV5-1 TGCGCCAGCAGCCTGACCCAAACCGGGACTGGTGTAAACAAAAACATTCAGTACTTC CASSLTQTGTGVNKNIQYF
TRBJ1-2 few TRBD1 TRBV12-3/TRBV12-4 TGTGCCAGCAGTTTAGTCCGGGACAGCGCTAACTATGGCTACACCTTC CASSLVRDSANYGYTF
TRBJ2-1 NA TRBD2 TRBV20-1 TGCAGTGCTAGCCGGCTAGCGGGAGTGACCTACAATGAGCAGTTCTTC CSASRLAGVTYNEQFF
TRBJ2-1 few NA TRBV18 TGTGCCAGCTCACACCGACAGTCTCAGTTCTTC CASSHRQSQFF
TRBJ2-1 NA NA TRBV7-6 TGTGCCAGCAGCCAAGTCAGCTCCTACAATGAGCAGTTCTTC CASSQVSSYNEQFF
TRBJ2-5 many NA TRBV29-1 TGCAGCGTCTCAGGACAGTACCAAGAGACCCAGTACTTC CSVSGQYQETQYF
TRBJ2-7 NA NA TRBV5-5 TGTGCCAGCAGCTTGGAGCCCCGGGAAAGTTTGGAGCAGTACTTC CASSLEPRESLEQYF
TRBJ2-5 few TRBD1 TRBV12-3/TRBV12-4 TGTGCCAGCAGTTCAGGGGGCGCAGAGACCCAGTACTTC CASSSGGAETQYF
TRBJ2-3 few TRBD2 TRBV4-1 TGCGCCAGCAGCCCATTCCGGACTAGCGGGGCGCCAGATACGCAGTATTTT CASSPFRTSGAPDTQYF
TRBJ1-4 NA TRBD1 TRBV28 TGTGCCAGCAGTTTAAGACAGGGGTTTTACGAAAAACTGTTTTTT CASSLRQGFYEKLFF
TRBJ2-5 few NA TRBV15 TGTGCCACCAGCAGAGATCTGGTCAGGGGTCGACAAGAGACCCAGTACTTC CATSRDLVRGRQETQYF
TRBJ1-2 many NA TRBV6-2/TRBV6-3 TGTGCCAGCAGCCCGGGGGCCTATGGCTACACCTTC CASSPGAYGYTF
TRBJ2-3 few NA TRBV20-1 TGCAGTGCTAAGCGCGAAGGGACCCTGCGTCTGGCTACGCAGTATTTT CSAKREGTLRLATQYF
TRBJ2-4 NA NA TRBV30 TGTGCCTGGATCCCACATGGGCTGGCCAAAAACATTCAGTACTTC CAWIPHGLAKNIQYF
TRBJ2-5 NA NA TRBV12-3/TRBV12-4 TGTGCCAGCAGATCAAGCGGCCCCGGAAAGACCCAGTACTTC CASRSSGPGKTQYF
TRBJ2-1 NA TRBD1 TRBV25-1 TGTGCCAGCAGTGAATTGACAGGGTTCAATGAGCAGTTCTTC CASSELTGFNEQFF
TRBJ2-1 NA NA TRBV27 TGTGCCAGCAGGGCCGACGTGGGCCCCCCCTACAATGAGCAGTTCTTC CASRADVGPPYNEQFF
TRBJ2-5 few NA TRBV4-1 TGCGCCAGCAGTCTTCTTACAAGAGGGCGGGACCCCCTTCCCGGGGAGACCCAGTACTTC CASSLLTRGRDPLPGETQYF
TRBJ2-1 NA TRBD2 TRBV5-1 TGCGCCAGCAGGTCCCTAGCGGGAGCCCCTAACAATGAGCAGTTCTTC CASRSLAGAPNNEQFF
TRBJ1-6 NA NA TRBV28 TGTGCCAGCAGTGGTGCCCGGGAAGACTATAATTCACCCCTCCACTTT CASSGAREDYNSPLHF
TRBJ2-1 NA NA TRBV24-1 TGTGCCACCCCGGAGAGCTCCTACAATGAGCAGTTCTTC CATPESSYNEQFF
TRBJ2-2 few NA TRBV7-7 TGTGCCAGCAGATACGGAACCGGGGAGCTGTTTTTT CASRYGTGELFF
TRBJ1-5 NA TRBD1 TRBV6-2/TRBV6-3 TGTGCCAGCAGACAGGGGGGCCGGCCCCAGCATTTT CASRQGGRPQHF
TRBJ2-7 NA NA TRBV6-2/TRBV6-3 TGTGCCAGCAGTATCTGGACCTGGGGGGAGAGGTCCTACGAGCAGTACTTC CASSIWTWGERSYEQYF
TRBJ2-7 NA TRBD2 TRBV11-2 TGTGCCAGCAGCTTATGGTCTAGCGGTAACTACGAGCAGTACTTC CASSLWSSGNYEQYF
TRBJ2-6 many NA TRBV4-3 TGCGCCAGCAGCCAAAACATTGGCTCTGGGGCCAACGTCCTGACTTTC CASSQNIGSGANVLTF
TRBJ1-1 many TRBD1 TRBV10-3 TGTGCCATCAGTCAGACACAGGACAGGAAGAACACTGAAGCTTTCTTT CAISQTQDRKNTEAFF
TRBJ2-7 few NA TRBV11-2 TGTGCCAGCAGCCGTGGAGGGGGATTTGATTACGAGCAGTACTTC CASSRGGGFDYEQYF
TRBJ1-2 NA NA TRBV12-3/TRBV12-4 TGTGCCAGCAGGTTAGGGGGGCTCAACTATGGCTACACCTTC CASRLGGLNYGYTF
TRBJ2-2 NA NA TRBV7-8 TGTGCCAGCAGGCAACGGAAGGTCAGCCCCGGGGAGCTGTTTTTT CASRQRKVSPGELFF
TRBJ2-5 NA NA TRBV5-1 TGCGCCAGCAGCGCGGGCGGACACAGGTACCAAGAGACCCAGTACTTC CASSAGGHRYQETQYF